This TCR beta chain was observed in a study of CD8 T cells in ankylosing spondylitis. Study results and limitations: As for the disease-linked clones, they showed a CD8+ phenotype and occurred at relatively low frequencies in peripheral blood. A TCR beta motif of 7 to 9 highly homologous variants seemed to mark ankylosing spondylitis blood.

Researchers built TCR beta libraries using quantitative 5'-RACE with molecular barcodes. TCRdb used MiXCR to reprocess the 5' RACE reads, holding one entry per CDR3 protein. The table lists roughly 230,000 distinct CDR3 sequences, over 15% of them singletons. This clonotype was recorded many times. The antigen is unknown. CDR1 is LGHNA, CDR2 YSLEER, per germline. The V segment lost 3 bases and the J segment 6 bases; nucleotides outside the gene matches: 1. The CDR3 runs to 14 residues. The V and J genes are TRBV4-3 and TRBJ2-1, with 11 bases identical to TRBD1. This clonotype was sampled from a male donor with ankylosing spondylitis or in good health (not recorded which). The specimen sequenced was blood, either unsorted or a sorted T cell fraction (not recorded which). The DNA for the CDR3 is TGCGCCAGCAGCCAGGGGACAGGGGGCAATGAGCAGTTCTTC. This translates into CASSQGTGGNEQFF.